Here is one TCR beta chain with its context. CDR3 length: 15 residues. V lost 0 bases to trimming and J lost 4 bases, with 11 bases between them. Germline V lookup: CDR1 MNHEY, CDR2 SVGAGI. TCRdb's copy holds only in-frame clones and misses some; the assay was immunoSEQ multiplex PCR. The data show about 2 million clones, over 85% seen once. Positive CCR7 selection of CD45RO-negative cells yielded the naive CD8 cells, and terminally differentiated effector memory CD45RA+ cells were excluded. The data were obtained in a study of shared clonotypes between healthy human individuals. V is TRBV6-5 and J is TRBJ2-3; tentatively, D is TRBD2 (6 bases). The sample comprised naive CD8+ T cells sorted from blood. This clonotype originated in a man between 18 and 29 years old in good health. The CDR3 loop reads CASSYSEGSPDTQYF. The CDR3 coding sequence is TGTGCCAGCAGTTACTCGGAGGGGTCCCCAGATACGCAGTATTTT.